These 19 T cell receptor beta chains were sequenced from one sample in a study of T cells in Graves' hyperthyroidism and ophthalmopathy. The investigators amplified TCR beta CDR3 regions from RNA transcripts. First-round RT-PCR of the TCR CDR3 relied on the HTBI primer set. TCRdb analysed the multiplex PCR reads with MiXCR anew, one entry per CDR3 protein. Here the sample spans around 340,000 distinct CDR3 sequences, about 18% being singletons. Sequencing used blood. Source of these receptors: a woman aged 25 to 39 with Graves' hyperthyroidism that later progressed to Graves' ophthalmopathy.

This clonotype has a count of ten or more. The chain carries TRBV6-1 and TRBJ2-3; the D gene is possibly TRBD1 (6 bases). V gave up 2 bases and J gave up 4 bases, with 16 bases separating them. The germline CDR1 and CDR2 sequences are MNHNS and SASEGT. This CDR3 contains 16 residues. The CDR3 region is CASSEFVSTGPDTQYF. The CDR3 nucleotides are TGTGCCAGCAGTGAATTTGTTTCGACAGGTCCAGATACGCAGTATTTT.

To note about this clonotype: This may be a read error, as it is one base from a much larger clone. The chain has TRBV5-1 and TRBJ2-2, with D uncertain. The CDR3 has 13 residues. Germline V CDR1 and CDR2: SGHRS, YFSETQ. This CDR3 is CSSSLAGHGELFF. DNA for the CDR3: TGCTCCAGCAGCTTGGCCGGGCACGGGGAGCTGTTTTTT. Combining the CDR3 with reference TRBV5-1 and TRBJ2-2 gives the whole variable domain KAGVTQTPRYLIKTRGQQVTLSCSPISGHRSVSWYQQTPGQGLQFLFEYFSETQRNKGNFPGRFSGRQFSNSRSEMNVSTLELGDSALYLCSSSLAGHGELFFGEGSRLTVL.

The DNA for the CDR3 is TGCGCCAGCAGCTTGGATGGTGGCAGGGGCTACGAGCAGTACTTC. It specifies CASSLDGGRGYEQYF. The chain carries TRBV5-1 and TRBJ2-7; possibly TRBD1 for D (6 bases). Germline CDR1 is SGHRS and CDR2 is YFSETQ. V lost 0 bases and J 3 bases, leaving 13 bases between the germline ends. This CDR3 has 15 residues.

As to this clonotype: It may be a read error: a sequence one base away is much more abundant. The chain has TRBV2 and TRBJ2-5; TRBD2 might be the D (6 bases). Deletions cut 8 bases from V and 5 bases from J, with 21 bases between. There are 15 residues in the CDR3. Germline V CDR1 and CDR2: SNHLY, FYNNEI. The CDR3 here is CASGPRRPGVETQYF. The CDR3 coding sequence is TGTGCCAGCGGTCCCCGGAGACCGGGGGTGGAGACCCAGTACTTC.

The rearrangement joins TRBV5-1 to TRBJ2-7; 7 nucleotides align to TRBD1. The germline V gene has CDR1 SGHRS and CDR2 YFSETQ. The CDR3 runs 12 residues. The J segment lost 6 bases and the V segment lost 3 bases, leaving 3 bases of the junction unmatched. DNA for the CDR3: TGCGCCAGCAGCTGGCACAGGGGCGAGCAGTACTTC. This sequence encodes CASSWHRGEQYF.

Ten or more counts support this clonotype. J is TRBJ2-3 and V is TRBV20-1; TRBD2 agrees at 8 bases. This CDR3 is built from 15 residues. With 3 bases clipped from V and 4 bases from J, the junction kept 9 bases outside the gene matches. CDR1 is DFQATT and CDR2 is SNEGSKA in the germline V gene (reference sequence). DNA of the CDR3: TGCAGTGCTAGCCACGCCGGGGGGGCATCAGATACGCAGTATTTT. The encoded protein is CSASHAGGASDTQYF.

This chain connects TRBV30 to TRBJ2-3; D may be TRBD1 (5 bases). The V end was cut by 4 bases, the J end by 0 bases, with 14 bases between. The CDR3 contains 15 residues. Germline assignment: CDR1 GTSNPN and CDR2 SVGIG (reference sequence). Here the CDR3 reads CAWNRQLLSTDTQYF. CDR3 sequence (DNA): TGTGCCTGGAACAGACAGCTCCTGAGCACAGATACGCAGTATTTT.

This clonotype was detected many times. This sequence joins TRBV3-1 and TRBJ2-7; perhaps TRBD1 as D (6 bases). The length of the CDR3 is 15 residues. Trimming left V 4 bases short and J 3 bases short, with 16 bases between. Germline V gene sequence: CDR1 LGHDT, CDR2 YNNKEL (reference sequence). CDR3 DNA sequence: TGTGCCAGCAGCCCTGATACAGGGTTCGGCTACGAGCAGTACTTC. Translated: CASSPDTGFGYEQYF.

This clonotype was picked up many times. V usage is TRBV30 and J usage is TRBJ2-6; 7 bases match TRBD1. J lost 3 bases, V lost 6 bases, and 5 bases had no gene match. Germline assignment: CDR1 GTSNPN and CDR2 SVGIG (reference sequence). The CDR3 is 14 amino acids. The CDR3 is CACTTGVGANVLTF. In DNA, the CDR3 is TGTGCCTGCACAACAGGGGTTGGGGCCAACGTCCTGACTTTC.

This clonotype has ten or more counts. One end of the junction varies from germline; a read error may be responsible. The J gene is TRBJ2-1, the V gene TRBV11-3; D gene ambiguous. Germline values: CDR1 SGHNT, CDR2 YENEEA. The CDR3 contains 14 residues. CDR3 bases: TGCGCCAGCAGCCCCAGTAGCTCCTACAATGAGCAGTTCTTC. Amino acids: CASSPSSSYNEQFF.

This clonotype has just a few counts. This sequence joins TRBV9 and TRBJ2-1; 10 nucleotides agree with TRBD1. The germline V gene encodes CDR1 SGDLS and CDR2 YYNGEE. The CDR3 runs 13 residues. V shed 0 bases, J shed 14 bases, and the junction held 5 bases outside the gene matches. The CDR3 DNA reads TGTGCCAGCAGCGTAGGAGGGACAGGGGTTAAGTTCTTC. It is translated as CASSVGGTGVKFF.

In its sample, this clonotype was seen many times. The chain couples TRBV28 to TRBJ1-5, with no clear D. Trimming removed 2 bases at V and 7 bases at J, with 0 bases between. The CDR3 spans 10 residues. Germline V gene sequence: CDR1 MDHEN, CDR2 SYDVKM. DNA of the CDR3: TGTGCCAGCAGTTTACAGCCCCAGCATTTT. Protein sequence: CASSLQPQHF.

On this clonotype: This may come from a read error, since a much larger clone is one base off. The chain employs TRBV11-3 and TRBJ2-2; D perhaps matches TRBD2 (5 bases). Germline assignment: CDR1 SGHNT and CDR2 YENEEA. The CDR3 length is 13 residues. CDR3 in DNA: TGTGCCAGCAGCTTAATTTTTCCCGGGGAGCTGCTTTTT. It specifies CASSLIFPGELLF.

In regard to this clonotype: A much larger clone differs by one base, so this may be a read error. The V and J genes are TRBV29-1 and TRBJ2-1; tentative D call: TRBD1 (6 bases). Trimming took off 1 base at V and 5 bases at J, with 18 bases between the two ends. Germline lookup yields CDR1 SQVTM and CDR2 ANQGSEA. CDR3 length equals 16 residues. CDR3 in amino acids: CSVEGASRGSHNEQFF. The CDR3 bases are TGCAGCGTTGAAGGGGCTAGCAGGGGAAGTCACAATGAGCAGTTCTTC.

The chain employs TRBV6-2 or TRBV6-3 and TRBJ2-3, with 10 positions matching TRBD2. Germline V gene data show CDR1 as MNHEY and CDR2 as SVGEGT. V shed 2 bases, J shed 7 bases, and the junction held 6 bases outside the gene matches. The CDR3 covers 15 residues. The CDR3 sequence: CASSYAAGGANTQYF. The CDR3 bases are TGTGCCAGCAGTTACGCAGCGGGGGGGGCAAATACGCAGTATTTT.

There are many counts of this clonotype. The CDR3 spells CASSIGGRVGEKLFF. In DNA, the CDR3 is TGCGCCAGCAGTATCGGGGGCCGGGTCGGTGAAAAACTGTTTTTT. The chain joins TRBV5-1 to TRBJ1-4; D perhaps matches TRBD1 (6 bases). Germline CDR1 is SGHRS and CDR2 is YFSETQ. V gave up 5 bases and J gave up 7 bases, with 18 bases separating them. There are 15 residues in the CDR3.

V gene TRBV5-4 combines with J gene TRBJ1-2; D uncertain. Germline CDR1 and CDR2: SGHNT and YYREEE (reference sequence). CDR3 length equals 17 residues. V shed 4 bases and J shed 2 bases, with 21 bases lying between them. Here the CDR3 reads CASSSDRGKGANYGYTF. In DNA, the CDR3 is TGTGCCAGCAGCAGTGATCGTGGGAAGGGAGCGAACTATGGCTACACCTTC.

This clonotype was observed many times. This rearrangement joins TRBV6-1 to TRBJ1-2; possible D gene TRBD1, 5 bases. Per the germline V gene, CDR1 is MNHNS and CDR2 is SASEGT. V lost 6 bases and J 3 bases, leaving 11 bases between the germline ends. CDR3 length equals 13 residues. CDR3 in DNA: TGTGCCAGCAGGGGGGAAATCTACTATGGCTACACCTTC. Its protein is CASRGEIYYGYTF.

The sample holds a few counts of this clonotype. V gene TRBV7-3 combines with J gene TRBJ2-2; TRBD2 matches 11 bases. The trim removed 4 bases at V and 5 bases at J, leaving 9 bases unmatched. CDR3 length: 17 amino acids. CDR1 is SGHTA, CDR2 FQGTGA, per germline. This chain's CDR3 is CASSSSLAGVNTGELFF. The CDR3 region has the DNA TGTGCCAGCAGCTCATCACTAGCGGGAGTTAATACCGGGGAGCTGTTTTTT.